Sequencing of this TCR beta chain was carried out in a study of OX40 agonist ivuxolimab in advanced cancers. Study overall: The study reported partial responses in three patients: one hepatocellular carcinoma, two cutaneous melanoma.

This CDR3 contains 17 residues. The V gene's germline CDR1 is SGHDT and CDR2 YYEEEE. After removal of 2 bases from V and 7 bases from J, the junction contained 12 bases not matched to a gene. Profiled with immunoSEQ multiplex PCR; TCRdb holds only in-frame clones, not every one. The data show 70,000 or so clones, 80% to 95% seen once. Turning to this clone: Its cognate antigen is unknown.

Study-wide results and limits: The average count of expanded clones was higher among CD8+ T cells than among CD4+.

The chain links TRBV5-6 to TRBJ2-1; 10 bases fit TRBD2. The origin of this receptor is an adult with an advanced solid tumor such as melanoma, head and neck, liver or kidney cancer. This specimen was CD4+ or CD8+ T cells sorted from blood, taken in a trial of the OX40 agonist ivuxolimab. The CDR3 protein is CASSFALAGDLSNEQFF. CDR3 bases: TGTGCCAGCAGCTTCGCGCTAGCGGGAGATTTGTCGAATGAGCAGTTCTTC.